Each of the 25 T cell receptor beta chains below was sequenced from the same sample in a study of blood T cell repertoires in COVID-19. Using immunoSEQ multiplex PCR, the repertoire was profiled, and TCRdb retains in-frame clones only, with some absent. Of approximately 65,000 clones in the sample, over 60% were seen once. Sample: peripheral blood. The receptor source for this set is a human donor in a cohort sampled during active COVID-19.

To note about this clone: Additional DNA sequences in this sample encode the identical CDR3. The chain employs TRBV18 and TRBJ2-7; no reliable D call. The CDR3 is 13 amino acids. CDR1 and CDR2 from the germline V gene are KGHSH and LQKENI. Trimming left V 3 bases short and J 0 bases short, with 6 bases between. The CDR3 protein is CASSPGSSYEQYF. The DNA of the CDR3 is TGTGCCAGCTCACCGGGCAGCTCCTACGAGCAGTACTTC.

This chain uses TRBV28 with TRBJ2-2; perhaps TRBD2 as D (6 bases). The CDR3 loop spans 15 amino acids. The ends were cut back, 4 bases at V and 3 bases at J, with 12 bases in the middle. The germline V gene has CDR1 MDHEN and CDR2 SYDVKM. CDR3 protein: CASSSPRGYTGELFF. CDR3 DNA sequence: TGTGCCAGCAGTTCCCCTCGGGGGTACACCGGGGAGCTGTTTTTT.

This chain connects TRBV18 to TRBJ2-3, with unresolved D. This CDR3 is 14 amino acids long. Germline CDR1 is KGHSH and CDR2 is LQKENI. The ends were cut back, 0 bases at V and 0 bases at J, with 4 bases in the middle. CDR3 bases: TGTGCCAGCTCACCACCGGCTAGCACAGATACGCAGTATTTT. Encoded protein: CASSPPASTDTQYF.

V gene TRBV28 combines with J gene TRBJ2-7; 8 nucleotides align to TRBD1. The junction had 5 bases not matched to a gene; V was cut back by 1 base and J by 6 bases. CDR3 length: 14 amino acids. CDR1 is MDHEN, CDR2 SYDVKM, per germline. This CDR3 is CASSLSTGAGEQYF. As DNA, the CDR3 is TGTGCCAGCAGTTTATCGACAGGGGCGGGCGAGCAGTACTTC.

The rearrangement uses TRBV28 and TRBJ1-2, with a weak D call TRBD1 (5 bases). V was trimmed by 5 bases and J by 6 bases, leaving 10 bases between them. Germline loops: CDR1 MDHEN, CDR2 SYDVKM. This CDR3 region has 12 residues. This chain's CDR3 is CASSASRDGYTF. The CDR3 DNA follows: TGTGCCAGCAGTGCATCCAGGGATGGCTACACCTTC.

This chain uses TRBV5-5 with TRBJ1-6; 7 bases line up with TRBD1. V lost 4 bases, J lost 7 bases, and 5 bases stayed unmatched. The CDR3 length is 14 residues. Germline-derived CDR1 and CDR2 are SGHKS and YYEKEE (reference sequence). The CDR3, as DNA: TGTGCCAGCAGCCCCGGGACAGTCAATTCACCCCTCCACTTT. Residues: CASSPGTVNSPLHF.

This clone turned up a few times. V gene TRBV11-2 combines with J gene TRBJ2-6, with 12 bases that match TRBD1. This CDR3 spans 18 amino acids. CDR1 SGHAT and CDR2 FQNNGV come from the germline V gene. The trim removed 5 bases at V and 1 base at J, leaving 6 bases unmatched. The CDR3, as DNA: TGTGCCAGCAGCGACCGGGACAGGGGGCCTTCTGGGGCCAACGTCCTGACTTTC. Amino acids: CASSDRDRGPSGANVLTF.

V gene TRBV27 combines with J gene TRBJ1-4; D is perhaps TRBD1 (6 bases). The CDR3 has 15 amino acids. The V gene lost 4 bases and the J gene lost 0 bases, with 9 bases spanning the gap. Germline V gene data show CDR1 as MNHEY and CDR2 as SMNVEV (reference sequence). This chain's CDR3 is CASSWTDATNEKLFF. The CDR3 DNA is TGTGCCAGCAGTTGGACAGATGCAACTAATGAAAAACTGTTTTTT.

The chain joins TRBV28 to TRBJ2-3, with a possible D match to TRBD2 (6 bases). Trimming removed 5 bases from V and 6 bases from J, with 18 bases in between. The germline gives CDR1 MDHEN, CDR2 SYDVKM. The CDR3 covers 15 residues. CDR3 residues: CASSPSGTAFDTQYF. CDR3 bases: TGTGCCAGCAGTCCCTCCGGGACTGCTTTCGATACGCAGTATTTT.

This chain joins TRBV7-2 and TRBJ1-2; a weak D match, TRBD1 (5 bases). From germline, CDR1 is SGHTA and CDR2 FQGNSA. The V and J ends lost 2 bases and 7 bases respectively, with 11 bases between them. This CDR3 is 13 amino acids long. The CDR3 DNA reads as TGTGCCAGCAGCTTATTCGCAGGGTTTGGCTACACCTTC. Translation gives CASSLFAGFGYTF.

V gene TRBV5-6 combines with J gene TRBJ1-4; D is ambiguous. Trimming shortened V by 0 bases and J by 13 bases, and 10 bases separated the two germline ends. The CDR3 extends over 12 amino acids. Germline V gene data show CDR1 as SGHDT and CDR2 as YYEEEE. CDR3 nucleotide sequence: TGTGCCAGCAGCTTGGCTCGGTCTGGACTGTTTTTT. It encodes CASSLARSGLFF.

The chain has TRBV6-6 and TRBJ1-6; perhaps TRBD1 as D (5 bases). V dropped 5 bases and J dropped 9 bases, with 14 bases sitting between them. The germline gives CDR1 MNHNY, CDR2 SVGAGI (reference sequence). The CDR3 is 14 residues long. CDR3 in DNA: TGTGCCAGCAGTAAGGCAGGGTTGGCTTCACCCCTCCACTTT. Residues: CASSKAGLASPLHF.

The chain is built from TRBV6-2 or TRBV6-3 and TRBJ2-7; 8 nucleotides match TRBD1. The germline CDR1 and CDR2 sequences are MNHEY and SVGEGT. The V gene end was trimmed by 4 bases and the J gene end by 0 bases; junction bases not matched to a gene: 5. CDR3 length: 15 residues. The CDR3 nucleotides read TGTGCCAGCAGTTGGGGACAGGTCATCTCCTACGAGCAGTACTTC. Protein: CASSWGQVISYEQYF.

This chain uses TRBV7-8 with TRBJ2-5; TRBD1 might be the D (6 bases). V was clipped by 2 bases and J by 0 bases, with 10 bases between them. The CDR3 runs to 15 residues. Looked up from germline, CDR1 is SGHVS and CDR2 is FQNEAQ. CDR3 residues: CASSLLGHNQETQYF. In DNA, the CDR3 is TGTGCCAGCAGCTTACTGGGACATAACCAAGAGACCCAGTACTTC.

The sample holds one count of this clone. The chain uses TRBV28 and TRBJ2-1; 9 nucleotides match TRBD2. The CDR3 covers 22 residues. After removal of 4 bases from V and 6 bases from J, the junction contained 28 bases not matched to a gene. The germline CDR1 and CDR2 sequences are MDHEN and SYDVKM. The CDR3 reads CASSSQGRIAGVFPAHPNEQFF. Written as DNA, the CDR3 is TGTGCCAGCAGTTCCCAAGGGCGGATAGCGGGAGTGTTCCCGGCCCACCCCAATGAGCAGTTCTTC.

CDR3 DNA: TGTGCCAGCAGTGGGGGACCAGGGGTGGGCTACACCTTC. Amino acids: CASSGGPGVGYTF. This rearrangement joins TRBV2 to TRBJ1-2; possible D gene TRBD1, 6 bases. This CDR3 has 13 residues. The germline CDR1 and CDR2 sequences are SNHLY and FYNNEI. V was cut by 4 bases and J by 8 bases, with 14 bases left in between. The full variable domain, with the rest looked up from reference TRBV2 and TRBJ1-2, is EPEVTQTPSHQVTQMGQEVILRCVPISNHLYFYWYRQILGQKVEFLVSFYNNEISEKSEIFDDQFSVERPDGSNFTLKIRSTKLEDSAMYFCASSGGPGVGYTFGSGTRLTVV.

V and J are TRBV15 and TRBJ1-1, with D possibly TRBD1 on 5 matching bases. CDR1 LNHNV and CDR2 YYDKDF come from the germline V gene (reference sequence). The CDR3 extends over 13 amino acids. V was trimmed by 10 bases and J by 0 bases, leaving 12 bases between them. The CDR3 DNA follows: TGTGCCATTGGACGGGACTTGAACACTGAAGCTTTCTTT. As protein: CAIGRDLNTEAFF.

The rearrangement uses TRBV28 and TRBJ2-3; 9 bases match TRBD2. After removal of 6 bases from V and 4 bases from J, the junction contained 11 bases not matched to a gene. Germline V gene lookup returns CDR1 MDHEN and CDR2 SYDVKM. The CDR3 consists of 16 residues. The CDR3 bases are TGTGCCAGCAGCGAAAATAGCGGGAGCTGGGCAGATACGCAGTATTTT. Translated: CASSENSGSWADTQYF.

This clone showed up just a few times. This chain uses TRBV10-1 with TRBJ1-6, with D hard to call. The CDR3 extends over 16 amino acids. CDR1 and CDR2 (germline): WNHNN, SYGVQD (reference sequence). Trimming took 0 bases from V and 5 from J, leaving 11 bases between them. The CDR3, as DNA: TGCGCCAGCAGTGAGTCGACTCTAAGAAATAATTCACCCCTCCACTTT. Its protein is CASSESTLRNNSPLHF.

This chain uses TRBV19 with TRBJ1-5; weak D call: TRBD1 (6 bases). V lost 5 bases to trimming and J lost 0 bases, with 11 bases between them. The germline V gene encodes CDR1 LNHDA and CDR2 SQIVND (reference sequence). The CDR3 length is 15 residues. CDR3 bases: TGTGCCAGTAGTCAGGGGAAAAATAGCAATCAGCCCCAGCATTTT. It yields the protein CASSQGKNSNQPQHF.

The chain recombines TRBV28 with TRBJ2-7; a weak D match, TRBD2 (5 bases). Between the trimmed V and J ends, which lost 7 bases and 4 bases, there was a span of 17 bases. CDR1 and CDR2 from the germline V gene are MDHEN and SYDVKM. This CDR3 contains 14 residues. The chain's CDR3 is CASKGSGLIYEQYF. The CDR3 DNA is TGTGCCAGCAAAGGGAGCGGCCTAATTTACGAGCAGTACTTC.

V gene TRBV28 combines with J gene TRBJ1-4, with a weak D call TRBD1 (6 bases). Germline values: CDR1 MDHEN, CDR2 SYDVKM. The CDR3 is 16 amino acids. Trimming shortened V by 6 bases and J by 0 bases, and 14 bases separated the two germline ends. DNA of the CDR3: TGTGCCAGCAGGCGAGGCAGGGGTGCAACTAATGAAAAACTGTTTTTT. This translates into CASRRGRGATNEKLFF.

The chain employs TRBV10-2 and TRBJ1-5; TRBD1 aligns across 10 bases. CDR3 length: 13 amino acids. Germline CDR1 WSHSY, CDR2 SAAADI. V gave up 6 bases and J gave up 5 bases; unmatched junction bases: 1. This chain's CDR3 is CASRTGGDQPQHF. The CDR3 DNA follows: TGCGCCAGCAGGACAGGGGGCGATCAGCCCCAGCATTTT.

V gene TRBV10-2 combines with J gene TRBJ1-5; TRBD1 is a possible D gene (6 bases). CDR3 size: 15 residues. With 8 bases removed from V and 1 base from J, the gap between germline ends came to 15 bases. The germline CDR1 and CDR2 sequences are WSHSY and SAAADI. DNA of the CDR3: TGCGCCAGCCGAAATACAGGGATGAGCAATCAGCCCCAGCATTTT. Encoded protein: CASRNTGMSNQPQHF.

This clone showed up just once. This sequence joins TRBV29-1 and TRBJ1-2; 7 nucleotides agree with TRBD1. Unmatched junction bases numbered 12, after V lost 6 bases and J lost 2 bases. CDR3 length: 15 amino acids. CDR1 is SQVTM, CDR2 ANQGSEA, per germline. CDR3 bases: TGCAGCGTCGCCGGGGGACAGTCCCTAAACTATGGCTACACCTTC. Its translation: CSVAGGQSLNYGYTF.